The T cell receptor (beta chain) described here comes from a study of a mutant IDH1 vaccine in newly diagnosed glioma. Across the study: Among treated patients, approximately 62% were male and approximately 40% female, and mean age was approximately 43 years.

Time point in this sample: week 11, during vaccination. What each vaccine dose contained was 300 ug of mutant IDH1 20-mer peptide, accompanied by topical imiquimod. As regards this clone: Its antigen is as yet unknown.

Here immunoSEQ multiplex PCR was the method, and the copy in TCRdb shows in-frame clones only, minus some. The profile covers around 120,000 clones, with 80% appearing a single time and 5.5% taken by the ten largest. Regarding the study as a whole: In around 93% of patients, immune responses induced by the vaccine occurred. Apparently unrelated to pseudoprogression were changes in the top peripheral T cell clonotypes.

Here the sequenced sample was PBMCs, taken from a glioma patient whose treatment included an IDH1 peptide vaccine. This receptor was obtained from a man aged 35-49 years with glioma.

The CDR3 here is CASSKFGGANTEAFF. Here the CDR3 DNA reads TGTGCCAGCAGTAAGTTCGGAGGGGCCAACACTGAAGCTTTCTTT. The chain employs TRBV5-6 and TRBJ1-1, with a weak D call TRBD1 (5 bases). With 5 bases removed from V and 2 bases from J, the gap between germline ends came to 16 bases. Looked up from germline, CDR1 is SGHDT and CDR2 is YYEEEE. The CDR3 length is 15 residues.